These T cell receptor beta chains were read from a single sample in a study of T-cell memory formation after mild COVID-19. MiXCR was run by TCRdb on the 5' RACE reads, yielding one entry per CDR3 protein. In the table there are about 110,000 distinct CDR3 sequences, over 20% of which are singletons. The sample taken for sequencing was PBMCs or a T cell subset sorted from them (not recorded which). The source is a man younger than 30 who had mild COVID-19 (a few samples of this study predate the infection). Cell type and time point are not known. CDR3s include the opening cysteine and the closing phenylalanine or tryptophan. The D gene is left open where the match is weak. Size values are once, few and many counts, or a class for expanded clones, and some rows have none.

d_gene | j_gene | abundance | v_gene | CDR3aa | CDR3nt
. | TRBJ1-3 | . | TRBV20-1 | CSARGIDSGNTIYF | TGCAGTGCTAGAGGCATTGACTCTGGAAACACCATATATTTT
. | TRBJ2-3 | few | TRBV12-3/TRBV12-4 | CASSSCFGPGEADTQYF | TGTGCCAGCAGTTCGTGCTTCGGCCCGGGGGAGGCAGATACGCAGTATTTT
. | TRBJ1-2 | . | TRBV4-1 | CASSQVQLGEGYTF | TGCGCCAGCAGCCAAGTACAGCTCGGGGAAGGCTACACCTTC
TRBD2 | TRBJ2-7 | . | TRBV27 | CASSLSTSGANYEQYF | TGTGCCAGCAGTTTATCAACTAGCGGGGCTAACTACGAGCAGTACTTC
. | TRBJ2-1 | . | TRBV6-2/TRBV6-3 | CASSYPGTEQFF | TGTGCCAGCAGTTACCCCGGGACAGAGCAGTTCTTC
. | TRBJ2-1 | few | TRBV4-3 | CASSRLRDLQNNEQFF | TGCGCCAGCAGCCGTCTACGGGACCTCCAAAACAATGAGCAGTTCTTC
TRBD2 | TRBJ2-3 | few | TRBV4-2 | CASSQEDSSGGTDTQYF | TGTGCCAGCAGCCAAGAGGATTCTAGCGGGGGCACAGATACGCAGTATTTT
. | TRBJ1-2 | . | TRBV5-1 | CASSLVRDYGYTF | TGCGCCAGCAGCTTGGTCAGGGACTATGGCTACACCTTC
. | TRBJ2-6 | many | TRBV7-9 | CASSLVSGANVLTF | TGTGCCAGCAGCTTAGTATCTGGGGCCAACGTCCTGACTTTC
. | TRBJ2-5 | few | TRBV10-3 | CAISDDSQETQYF | TGTGCCATCAGTGATGACAGCCAAGAGACCCAGTACTTC
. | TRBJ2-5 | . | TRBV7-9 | CASSQWAETQYF | TGTGCCAGCAGCCAATGGGCGGAGACCCAGTACTTC
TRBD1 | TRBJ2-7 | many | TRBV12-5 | CASGPGTGVIEQYF | TGTGCTAGTGGTCCCGGGACAGGGGTCATAGAGCAGTACTTC
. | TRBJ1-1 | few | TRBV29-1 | CSVLGRETEAFF | TGCAGCGTTCTCGGCCGCGAGACTGAAGCTTTCTTT
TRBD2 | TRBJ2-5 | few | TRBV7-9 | CASRTSGKETQYF | TGTGCCAGCAGGACTAGCGGAAAAGAGACCCAGTACTTC
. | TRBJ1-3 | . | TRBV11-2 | CASSSPSGAGGNTIYF | TGTGCCAGCAGCTCCCCCTCGGGGGCCGGGGGAAACACCATATATTTT
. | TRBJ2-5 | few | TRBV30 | CAWTGPSRTQYF | TGTGCCTGGACTGGGCCCAGTAGGACCCAGTACTTC
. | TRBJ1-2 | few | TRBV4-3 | CASSARGIGGYYGYTF | TGCGCCAGCAGCGCAAGGGGTATCGGGGGCTACTATGGCTACACCTTC
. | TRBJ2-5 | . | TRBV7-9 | CASSRDSETQYF | TGTGCCAGCAGCCGGGACTCTGAGACCCAGTACTTC
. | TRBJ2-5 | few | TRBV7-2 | CASSLESGEETQYF | TGTGCCAGCAGCTTAGAGAGCGGCGAAGAGACCCAGTACTTC
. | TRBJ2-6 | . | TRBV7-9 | CASSFNSGANVLTF | TGTGCCAGCAGCTTTAACTCTGGGGCCAACGTCCTGACTTTC
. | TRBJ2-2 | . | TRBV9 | CASSALSGENTGELFF | TGTGCCAGCAGCGCCCTTTCGGGGGAGAACACCGGGGAGCTGTTTTTT
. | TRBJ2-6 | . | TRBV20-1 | CSARDRRQALSGANVLTF | TGCAGTGCTAGAGATAGGAGGCAGGCCCTCTCTGGGGCCAACGTCCTGACTTTC
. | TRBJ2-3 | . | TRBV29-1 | CSVTNHDRSTDTQYF | TGCAGCGTTACTAATCACGACAGGAGCACAGATACGCAGTATTTT
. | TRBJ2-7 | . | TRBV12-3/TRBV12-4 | CASSPPTGAHEQYF | TGTGCCAGCAGTCCCCCGACCGGTGCCCACGAGCAGTACTTC
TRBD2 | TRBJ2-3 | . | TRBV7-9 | CASSLLSGGEDTQYF | TGTGCCAGCAGCTTACTGAGCGGGGGGGAGGATACGCAGTATTTT
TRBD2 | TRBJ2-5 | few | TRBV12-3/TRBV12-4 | CASSGTSGGGETQYF | TGTGCCAGCAGCGGGACTAGCGGGGGGGGAGAGACCCAGTACTTC
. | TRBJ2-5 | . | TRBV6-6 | CASSYSESRQGETQYF | TGTGCCAGCAGTTACTCAGAATCTCGGCAGGGAGAGACCCAGTACTTC
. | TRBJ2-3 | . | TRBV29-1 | CSVEGLGTDTQYF | TGCAGCGTTGAAGGGCTAGGCACAGATACGCAGTATTTT
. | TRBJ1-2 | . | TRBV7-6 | CASKPGTSNYGYTF | TGTGCCAGCAAACCGGGAACCTCTAACTATGGCTACACCTTC
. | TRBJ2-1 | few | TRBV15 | CATSRAGNEQFF | TGTGCCACCAGCAGAGCTGGGAACGAGCAGTTCTTC
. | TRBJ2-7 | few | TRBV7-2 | CASSFYRTYEQYF | TGTGCCAGCAGCTTCTACAGGACCTACGAGCAGTACTTC
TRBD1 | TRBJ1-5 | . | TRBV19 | CASSTDRGSNQPQHF | TGTGCCAGTAGTACGGACAGGGGTAGCAATCAGCCCCAGCATTTT
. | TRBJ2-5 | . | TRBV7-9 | CASSLVGYQETQYF | TGTGCCAGCAGCTTAGTGGGGTACCAAGAGACCCAGTACTTC
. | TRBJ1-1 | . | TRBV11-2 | CASRGRPNTEAFF | TGTGCCAGCCGGGGGCGACCGAACACTGAAGCTTTCTTT
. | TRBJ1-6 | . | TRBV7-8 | CASSSPSGVSSPLHF | TGTGCCAGCAGCTCCCCATCAGGGGTTAGCTCACCCCTCCACTTT
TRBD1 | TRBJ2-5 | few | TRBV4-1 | CASSPGQGVETQYF | TGCGCCAGCAGCCCCGGACAGGGGGTAGAGACCCAGTACTTC